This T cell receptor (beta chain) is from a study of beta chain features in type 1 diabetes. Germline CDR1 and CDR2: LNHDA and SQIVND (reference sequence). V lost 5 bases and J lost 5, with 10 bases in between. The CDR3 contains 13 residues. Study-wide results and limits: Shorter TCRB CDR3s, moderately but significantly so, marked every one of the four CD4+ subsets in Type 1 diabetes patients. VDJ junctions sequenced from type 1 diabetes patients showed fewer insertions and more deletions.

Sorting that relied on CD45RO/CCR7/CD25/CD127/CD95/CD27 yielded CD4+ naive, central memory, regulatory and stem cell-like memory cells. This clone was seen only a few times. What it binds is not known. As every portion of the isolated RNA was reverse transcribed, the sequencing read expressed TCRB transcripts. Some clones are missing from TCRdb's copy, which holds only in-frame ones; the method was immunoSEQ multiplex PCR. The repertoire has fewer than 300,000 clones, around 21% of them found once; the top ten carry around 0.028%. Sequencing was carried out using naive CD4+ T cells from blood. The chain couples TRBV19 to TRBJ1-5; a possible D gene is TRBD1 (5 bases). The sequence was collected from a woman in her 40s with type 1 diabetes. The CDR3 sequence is CASSPTVDQPQHF. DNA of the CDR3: TGTGCCAGTAGTCCGACAGTGGATCAGCCCCAGCATTTT. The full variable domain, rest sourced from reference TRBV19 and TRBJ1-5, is DGGITQSPKYLFRKEGQNVTLSCEQNLNHDAMYWYRQDPGQGLRLIYYSQIVNDFQKGDIAEGYSVSREKKESFPLTVTSAQKNPTAFYLCASSPTVDQPQHFGDGTRLSIL.